This entry lists 23 T cell receptor beta chains sequenced from one sample in a study of T cells in Graves' hyperthyroidism and ophthalmopathy. Researchers amplified the TCR beta CDR3 regions from RNA transcripts. Researchers ran a first-round RT-PCR on the TCR CDR3 using the HTBI primer set. Using its own MiXCR run on the multiplex PCR reads, TCRdb lists one record per CDR3 protein. The table includes 550,000 to 600,000 distinct CDR3 sequences, 11% to 15% detected once. Sequences were obtained from blood. These receptors were obtained from a woman younger than 30 with Graves' ophthalmopathy.

There are many counts of this clonotype. The chain carries TRBV12-3 or TRBV12-4 and TRBJ2-7; D is unresolved. V was clipped by 8 bases and J by 3 bases, with 5 bases between them. This CDR3 has 10 residues. CDR3 residues: CASGNYEQYF. CDR3 DNA sequence: TGTGCCAGCGGAAACTACGAGCAGTACTTC.

This clonotype appeared many times. The chain links TRBV7-8 to TRBJ1-1; no clear D. This CDR3 is 15 amino acids long. Trimming left V 5 bases short and J 1 base short, with 14 bases between. Per the germline V gene, CDR1 is SGHVS and CDR2 is FQNEAQ. CDR3: CASSPVGYENTEAFF. In nucleotides, the CDR3 is TGTGCCAGCAGCCCAGTAGGGTACGAGAACACTGAAGCTTTCTTT.

This clonotype has at least ten counts. The V gene is TRBV12-3 or TRBV12-4, the J gene TRBJ2-7; either TRBD1 or TRBD2 may supply D (5 bases each). The V gene lost 10 bases and the J gene lost 2 bases, with 15 bases spanning the gap. The CDR3 contains 13 residues. The CDR3 protein is CATSPGTTYEQYF. CDR3 DNA sequence: TGTGCCACCTCTCCCGGGACGACCTACGAGCAGTACTTC.

The chain couples TRBV6-4 to TRBJ2-1; D may be TRBD1 (6 bases). Germline V gene sequence: CDR1 MRHNA, CDR2 SNTAGT. This CDR3 has 16 amino acids. V was shortened by 1 base and J by 0 bases, with 10 bases between the two germline ends. The CDR3 is CASSDLGGLSYNEQFF. Here the CDR3 DNA reads TGTGCCAGCAGTGACTTAGGGGGTCTCTCCTACAATGAGCAGTTCTTC.

This clonotype was counted at least ten times. The gene calls are TRBV6-2 or TRBV6-3 and TRBJ2-7; unclear D gene. This CDR3 spans 12 amino acids. Trimming took 2 bases from V and 3 from J, leaving 5 bases between them. The V gene's germline CDR1 is MNHEY and CDR2 SVGEGT. CDR3 region: CASSYIDYEQYF. The CDR3 DNA reads TGTGCCAGCAGTTACATCGACTACGAGCAGTACTTC.

Ten or more counts support this clonotype. The V gene is TRBV15, the J gene TRBJ1-3, with unresolved D. The CDR3 is 18 residues long. CDR1 and CDR2 (germline): LNHNV, YYDKDF (reference sequence). The V gene lost 0 bases and the J gene lost 0 bases, with 15 bases spanning the gap. The DNA of the CDR3 is TGTGCCACCAGCAGAGACGCCCCATACAAGCTCTCTGGAAACACCATATATTTT. Translated, it gives CATSRDAPYKLSGNTIYF.

This clonotype was recorded many times. The chain uses TRBV12-3 or TRBV12-4 and TRBJ1-1; D possibly corresponds to TRBD1 (5 bases). CDR3 length equals 15 residues. Trimming took 6 bases from V and 4 from J, leaving 18 bases between them. The CDR3 bases are TGTGCCAGCAGGCCCCTCAGAATGGGGGTCACTGAAGCTTTCTTT. Its translation: CASRPLRMGVTEAFF.

This clonotype showed up many times. This rearrangement joins TRBV10-3 to TRBJ2-1; 10 bases fit TRBD2. J gave up 1 base and V 3 bases, and 6 bases lay outside the gene matches. This CDR3 comprises 17 residues. CDR1 ENHRY and CDR2 SYGVKD come from the germline V gene. Here the CDR3 DNA reads TGTGCCATCAGTGATAAGAGCGGGAGGGCTTCCTACAATGAGCAGTTCTTC. Its translation: CAISDKSGRASYNEQFF.

This chain connects TRBV19 to TRBJ2-7, with 7 positions matching TRBD2. This CDR3 contains 15 residues. Germline values: CDR1 LNHDA, CDR2 SQIVND (reference sequence). The V segment lost 2 bases and the J segment 5 bases; nucleotides outside the gene matches: 9. For the CDR3, the DNA is TGTGCCAGTAGTATATGGGGAGGGAATGGGAACGAGCAGTACTTC. It is translated as CASSIWGGNGNEQYF.

This clonotype was detected many times. The chain uses TRBV12-3 or TRBV12-4 and TRBJ1-3, with TRBD1 as a possible D gene (6 bases). Trimming pared 8 bases from V and 0 bases from J, leaving 23 bases between. The CDR3 sequence is 18 residues long. The CDR3 loop is CASSEVVQTGVSGNTIYF. CDR3 bases: TGTGCCAGCTCTGAAGTGGTTCAGACAGGAGTCTCTGGAAACACCATATATTTT.

This chain uses TRBV6-5 with TRBJ2-1, with 10 bases fitting TRBD1. CDR1 and CDR2 from the germline V gene are MNHEY and SVGAGI. J gave up 3 bases and V 0 bases, and 5 bases lay outside the gene matches. The CDR3 sequence is 17 residues long. The CDR3 protein is CASSYSSRDRGYNEQFF. In DNA form, the CDR3 reads TGTGCCAGCAGTTACTCGAGTAGGGACAGGGGCTACAATGAGCAGTTCTTC.

The CDR3 sequence is CASSQDGSGVGETQYF. In DNA, the CDR3 is TGCGCCAGCAGCCAAGACGGCAGCGGAGTCGGGGAGACCCAGTACTTC. The chain has TRBV4-3 and TRBJ2-5; D possibly corresponds to TRBD2 (5 bases). The CDR3 length is 16 residues. Germline lookup yields CDR1 LGHNA and CDR2 YSLEER. The V gene lost 0 bases and the J gene lost 5 bases, with 16 bases spanning the gap.

The count of this clonotype is one. The V gene is TRBV7-3, the J gene TRBJ1-1; no firm D call. V dropped 1 base and J dropped 1 base, with 10 bases sitting between them. The CDR3 is made up of 15 amino acids. The germline V gene has CDR1 SGHTA and CDR2 FQGTGA. The CDR3 here is CASSLNPSGNTEAFF. The CDR3 nucleotides are TGTGCCAGCAGCTTAAACCCTAGCGGGAACACTGAAGCTTTCTTT.

The sample holds many counts of this clonotype. V usage is TRBV10-3 and J usage is TRBJ2-7, with a tentative D call TRBD2 (6 bases). The CDR3 runs to 14 residues. The germline V and J ends were trimmed by 6 bases and 0 bases, with 12 bases remaining between them. The germline V gene encodes CDR1 ENHRY and CDR2 SYGVKD. CDR3 coding DNA: TGTGCCATCAGCTCCGGGACTTTCTCCTACGAGCAGTACTTC. Its translation: CAISSGTFSYEQYF.

The genes are TRBV20-1 and TRBJ2-4; 10 bases agree with TRBD2. The CDR3 totals 18 residues. The V gene end was trimmed by 5 bases and the J gene end by 5 bases; junction bases not matched to a gene: 18. CDR1 and CDR2 (germline): DFQATT, SNEGSKA (reference sequence). Here the CDR3 reads CSAPRRGLAGVPENIQYF. CDR3 in DNA: TGCAGTGCTCCCCGCCGGGGGCTAGCGGGAGTTCCGGAAAACATTCAGTACTTC.

J is TRBJ2-1 and V is TRBV5-4; 7 bases agree with TRBD2. The CDR3 has 13 residues. V trimming: 5 bases; J trimming: 6 bases; junction bases outside the gene matches: 5. Germline V gene data show CDR1 as SGHNT and CDR2 as YYREEE (reference sequence). Here the CDR3 reads CASRPPSGNEQFF. For the CDR3, the DNA is TGTGCCAGCAGACCCCCTAGCGGCAATGAGCAGTTCTTC.

Many counts were recorded for this clonotype. The V call is TRBV2, the J call TRBJ2-7; 8 positions agree with TRBD2. V was clipped by 6 bases and J by 6 bases; unmatched bases: 4. The CDR3 loop spans 12 amino acids. Germline V gene data show CDR1 as SNHLY and CDR2 as FYNNEI. DNA for the CDR3: TGTGCCAGCAGACCCCGGGGGGGCGAGCAGTACTTC. Translated, it gives CASRPRGGEQYF.

There are a few counts of this clonotype. V is TRBV2 and J is TRBJ2-1; 7 bases line up with TRBD2. Germline V CDR1 and CDR2: SNHLY, FYNNEI. The CDR3 is 22 amino acids. The junction had 27 bases not matched to a gene; V was cut back by 0 bases and J by 7 bases. CDR3 sequence: CASSEADPTSSARPIFGNEQFF. The DNA for the CDR3 is TGTGCCAGCAGTGAAGCGGACCCGACTAGCTCCGCCCGGCCAATCTTTGGTAATGAGCAGTTCTTC.

This clonotype was seen repeatedly, ten times or more. The gene calls are TRBV20-1 and TRBJ2-1; TRBD2 aligns across 7 bases. The CDR3 runs to 14 residues. J was trimmed by 4 bases and V by 6 bases; bases with no gene match: 9. Germline values: CDR1 DFQATT, CDR2 SNEGSKA (reference sequence). The CDR3 sequence: CSALREATYNEQFF. The DNA for the CDR3 is TGCAGTGCCCTACGGGAGGCCACATACAATGAGCAGTTCTTC.

This clonotype was found a few times. This may stem from a read error, because a much larger clone lies one nucleotide away. The genes are TRBV28 and TRBJ1-1; D is uncertain. The CDR3 totals 13 residues. V dropped 8 bases and J dropped 3 bases, with 13 bases sitting between them. Germline CDR1 is MDHEN and CDR2 is SYDVKM. The CDR3 DNA reads TGTGCCAGCGGACGTAGGTACGACACTGAAGCTTTCTTT. Protein sequence: CASGRRYDTEAFF.

The V and J genes are TRBV14 and TRBJ1-1, with D unclear. This CDR3 comprises 17 residues. Germline CDR1 SGHDN, CDR2 FVKESK. The ends were cut back, 4 bases at V and 1 base at J, with 19 bases in the middle. The CDR3 region is CASSPERLTKENTEAFF. The CDR3 DNA follows: TGTGCCAGCAGCCCGGAAAGGCTAACCAAGGAGAACACTGAAGCTTTCTTT.

This clonotype showed up just a few times. The chain employs TRBV24-1 and TRBJ2-2, with a tentative D call TRBD2 (6 bases). This CDR3 is built from 15 residues. The V end lost 5 bases, the J end lost 5 bases, and 14 bases lay between the germline ends. Germline loops: CDR1 KGHDR, CDR2 SFDVKD. CDR3 DNA: TGTGCCACCAGTGCCCCTATCGGGAGTACCGGGGAGCTGTTTTTT. Translating it yields CATSAPIGSTGELFF.

The rearrangement joins TRBV7-6 to TRBJ2-6; D uncertain. The length of the CDR3 is 14 residues. Germline assignment: CDR1 SGHVS and CDR2 FNYEAQ. Trimming took off 2 bases at V and 2 bases at J, with 4 bases between the two ends. CDR3 sequence reads: CASSLPPGANVLTF. The CDR3 bases are TGTGCCAGCAGCTTACCCCCTGGGGCCAACGTCCTGACTTTC.